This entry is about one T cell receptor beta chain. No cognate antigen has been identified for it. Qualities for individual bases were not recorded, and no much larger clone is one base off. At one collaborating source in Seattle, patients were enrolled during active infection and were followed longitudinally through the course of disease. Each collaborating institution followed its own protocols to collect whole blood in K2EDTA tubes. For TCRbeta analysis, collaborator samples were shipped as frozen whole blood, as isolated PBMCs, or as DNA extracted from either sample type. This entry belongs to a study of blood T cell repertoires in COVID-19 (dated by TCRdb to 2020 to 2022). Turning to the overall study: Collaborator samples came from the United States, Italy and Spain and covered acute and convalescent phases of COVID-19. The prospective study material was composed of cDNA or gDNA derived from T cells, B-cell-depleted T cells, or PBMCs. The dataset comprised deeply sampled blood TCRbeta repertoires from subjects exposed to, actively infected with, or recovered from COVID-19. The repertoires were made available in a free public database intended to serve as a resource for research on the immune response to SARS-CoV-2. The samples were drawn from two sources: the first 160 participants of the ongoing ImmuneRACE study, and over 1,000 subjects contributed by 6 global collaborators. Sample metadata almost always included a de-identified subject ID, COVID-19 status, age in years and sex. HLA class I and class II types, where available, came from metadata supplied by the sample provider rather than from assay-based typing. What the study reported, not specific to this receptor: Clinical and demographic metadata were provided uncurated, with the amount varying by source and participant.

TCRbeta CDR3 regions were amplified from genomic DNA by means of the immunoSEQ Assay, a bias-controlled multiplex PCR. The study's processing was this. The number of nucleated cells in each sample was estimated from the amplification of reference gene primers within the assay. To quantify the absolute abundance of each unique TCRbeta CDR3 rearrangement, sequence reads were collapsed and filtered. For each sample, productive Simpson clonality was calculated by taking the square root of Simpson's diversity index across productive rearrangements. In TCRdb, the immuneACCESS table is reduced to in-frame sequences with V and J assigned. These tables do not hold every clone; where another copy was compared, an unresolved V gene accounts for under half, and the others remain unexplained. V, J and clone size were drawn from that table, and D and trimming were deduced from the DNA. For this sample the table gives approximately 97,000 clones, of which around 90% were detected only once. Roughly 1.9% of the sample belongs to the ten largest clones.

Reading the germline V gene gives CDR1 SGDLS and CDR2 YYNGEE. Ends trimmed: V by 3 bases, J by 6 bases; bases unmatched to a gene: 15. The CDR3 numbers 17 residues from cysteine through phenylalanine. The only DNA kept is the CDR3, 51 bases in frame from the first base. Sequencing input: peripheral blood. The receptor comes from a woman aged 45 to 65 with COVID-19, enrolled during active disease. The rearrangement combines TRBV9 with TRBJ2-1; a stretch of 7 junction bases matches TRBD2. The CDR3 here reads CASSGTTSASLLNEQFF. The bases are TGTGCCAGCAGCGGAACAACTAGCGCCTCTCTACTCAATGAGCAGTTCTTC.